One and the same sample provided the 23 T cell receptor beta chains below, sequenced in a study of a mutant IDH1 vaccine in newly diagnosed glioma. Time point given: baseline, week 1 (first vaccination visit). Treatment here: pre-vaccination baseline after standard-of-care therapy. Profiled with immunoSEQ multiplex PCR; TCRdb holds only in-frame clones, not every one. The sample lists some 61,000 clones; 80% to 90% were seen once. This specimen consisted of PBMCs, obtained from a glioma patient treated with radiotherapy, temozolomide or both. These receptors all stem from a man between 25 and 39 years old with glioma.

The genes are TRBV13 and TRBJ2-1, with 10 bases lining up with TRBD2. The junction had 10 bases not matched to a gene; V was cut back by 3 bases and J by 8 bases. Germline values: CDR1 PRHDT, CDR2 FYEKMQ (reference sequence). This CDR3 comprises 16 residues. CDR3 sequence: CASSFLKRGGSYEQFF. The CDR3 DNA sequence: TGTGCCAGCAGCTTTCTTAAGCGGGGGGGCTCTTATGAGCAGTTCTTC.

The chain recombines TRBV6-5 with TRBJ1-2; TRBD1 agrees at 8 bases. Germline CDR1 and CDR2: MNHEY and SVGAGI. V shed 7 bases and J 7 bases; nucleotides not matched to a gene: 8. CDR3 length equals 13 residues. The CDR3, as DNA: TGTGCCAGCACCTCTTCAGGGGGCCGTGGCTACACCTTC. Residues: CASTSSGGRGYTF.

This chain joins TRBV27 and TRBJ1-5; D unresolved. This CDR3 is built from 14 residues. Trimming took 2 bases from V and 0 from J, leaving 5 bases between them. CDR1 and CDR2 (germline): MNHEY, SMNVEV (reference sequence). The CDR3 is CASSLMYSNQPQHF. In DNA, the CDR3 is TGTGCCAGCAGTTTAATGTATAGCAATCAGCCCCAGCATTTT.

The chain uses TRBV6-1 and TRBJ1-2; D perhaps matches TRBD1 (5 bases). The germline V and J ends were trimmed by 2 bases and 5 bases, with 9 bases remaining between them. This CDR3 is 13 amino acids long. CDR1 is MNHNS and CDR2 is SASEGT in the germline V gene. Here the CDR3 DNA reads TGTGCCAGCAGTGAACGGGGGGGTTATGGCTACACCTTC. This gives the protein CASSERGGYGYTF.

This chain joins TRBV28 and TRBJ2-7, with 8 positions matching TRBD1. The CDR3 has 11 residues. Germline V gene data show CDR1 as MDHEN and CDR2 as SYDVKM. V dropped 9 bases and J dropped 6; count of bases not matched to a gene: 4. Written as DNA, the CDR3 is TGTGCCAGTGACAGGGGCTCCGAGCAGTACTTC. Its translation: CASDRGSEQYF.

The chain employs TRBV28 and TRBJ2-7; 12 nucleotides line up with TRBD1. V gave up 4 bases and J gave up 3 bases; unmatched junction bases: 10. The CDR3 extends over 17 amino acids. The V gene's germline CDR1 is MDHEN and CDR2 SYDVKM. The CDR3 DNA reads TGTGCCAGCAGTTCCGTTTGGGGACAGGGGGCTTACTACGAGCAGTACTTC. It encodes CASSSVWGQGAYYEQYF.

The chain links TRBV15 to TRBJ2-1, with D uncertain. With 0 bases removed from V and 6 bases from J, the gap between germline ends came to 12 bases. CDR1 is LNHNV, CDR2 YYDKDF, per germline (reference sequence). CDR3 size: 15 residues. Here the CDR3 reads CATSRDKYLGNEQFF. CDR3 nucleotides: TGTGCCACCAGCAGAGATAAGTACCTAGGCAATGAGCAGTTCTTC. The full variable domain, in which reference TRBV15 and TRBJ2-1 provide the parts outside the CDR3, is DAMVIQNPRYQVTQFGKPVTLSCSQTLNHNVMYWYQQKSSQAPKLLFHYYDKDFNNEADTPDNFQSRRPNTSFCFLDIRSPGLGDTAMYLCATSRDKYLGNEQFFGPGTRLTVL.

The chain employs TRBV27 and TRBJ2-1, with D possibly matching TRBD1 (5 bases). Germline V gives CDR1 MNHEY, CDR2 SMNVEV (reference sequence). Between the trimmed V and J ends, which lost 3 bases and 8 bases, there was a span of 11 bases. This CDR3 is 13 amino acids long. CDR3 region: CASSLKGRYEQFF. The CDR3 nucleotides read TGTGCCAGCAGTTTGAAGGGGCGTTATGAGCAGTTCTTC.

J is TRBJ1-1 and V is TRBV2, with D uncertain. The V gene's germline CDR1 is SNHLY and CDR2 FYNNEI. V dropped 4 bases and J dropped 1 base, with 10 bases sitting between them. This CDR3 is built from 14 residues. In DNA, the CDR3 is TGTGCCAGCAGTGTGGACTGGGAGAACACTGAAGCTTTCTTT. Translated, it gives CASSVDWENTEAFF. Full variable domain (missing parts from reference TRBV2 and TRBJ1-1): EPEVTQTPSHQVTQMGQEVILRCVPISNHLYFYWYRQILGQKVEFLVSFYNNEISEKSEIFDDQFSVERPDGSNFTLKIRSTKLEDSAMYFCASSVDWENTEAFFGQGTRLTVV.

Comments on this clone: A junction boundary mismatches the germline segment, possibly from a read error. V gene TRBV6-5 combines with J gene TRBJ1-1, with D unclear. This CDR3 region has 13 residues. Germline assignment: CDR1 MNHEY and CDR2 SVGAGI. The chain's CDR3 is CASSYSGNAEAFF. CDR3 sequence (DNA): TGTGCCAGCAGTTACTCGGGGAACGCTGAAGCTTTCTTT.

In DNA, the CDR3 is TGTGCCAGCTCATCCGGGGACAGCGGTTACTATGGCTACACCTTC. This gives the protein CASSSGDSGYYGYTF. The V gene is TRBV18, the J gene TRBJ1-2, with 7 bases matching TRBD1. The J segment lost 3 bases and the V segment lost 5 bases, leaving 9 bases of the junction unmatched. The CDR3 is 15 residues long. Germline V gene data show CDR1 as KGHSH and CDR2 as LQKENI.

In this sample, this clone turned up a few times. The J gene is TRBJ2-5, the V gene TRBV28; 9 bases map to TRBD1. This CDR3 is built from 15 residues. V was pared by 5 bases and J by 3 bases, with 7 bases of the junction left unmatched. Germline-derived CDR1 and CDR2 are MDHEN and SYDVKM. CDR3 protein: CASSAPGTGKETQYF. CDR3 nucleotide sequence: TGTGCCAGCAGTGCACCCGGGACAGGGAAAGAGACCCAGTACTTC.

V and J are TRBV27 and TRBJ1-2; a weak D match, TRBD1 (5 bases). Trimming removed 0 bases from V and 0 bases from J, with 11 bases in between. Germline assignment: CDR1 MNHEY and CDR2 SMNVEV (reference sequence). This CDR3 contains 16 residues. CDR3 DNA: TGTGCCAGCAGTTTATCGGGGGAGATAACTAACTATGGCTACACCTTC. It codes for CASSLSGEITNYGYTF.

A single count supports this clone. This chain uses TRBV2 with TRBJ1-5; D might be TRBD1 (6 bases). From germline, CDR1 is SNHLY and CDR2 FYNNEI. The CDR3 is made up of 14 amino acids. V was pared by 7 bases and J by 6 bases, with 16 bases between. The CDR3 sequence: CASNTILGAQPQHF. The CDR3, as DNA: TGTGCCAGCAATACAATCTTGGGGGCTCAGCCCCAGCATTTT.

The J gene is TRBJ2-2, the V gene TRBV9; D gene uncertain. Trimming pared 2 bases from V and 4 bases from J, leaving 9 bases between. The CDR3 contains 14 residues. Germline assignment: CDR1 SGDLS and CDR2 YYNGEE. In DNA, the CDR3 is TGTGCCAGCAGCGTCGATCTCCGCACCGGGGAGCTGTTTTTT. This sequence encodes CASSVDLRTGELFF.

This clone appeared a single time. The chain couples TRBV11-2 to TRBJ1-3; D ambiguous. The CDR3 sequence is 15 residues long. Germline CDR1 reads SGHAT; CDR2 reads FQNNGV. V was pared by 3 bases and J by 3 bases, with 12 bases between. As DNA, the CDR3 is TGTGCCAGCAGCTTGAGATCCGCCATTGGAAACACCATATATTTT. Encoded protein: CASSLRSAIGNTIYF.

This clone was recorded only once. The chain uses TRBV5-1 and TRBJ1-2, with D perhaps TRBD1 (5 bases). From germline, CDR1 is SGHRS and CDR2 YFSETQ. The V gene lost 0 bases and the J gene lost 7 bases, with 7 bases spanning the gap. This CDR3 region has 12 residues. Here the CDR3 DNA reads TGCGCCAGCAGCTTGGAAGGGGTTGGCTACACCTTC. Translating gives CASSLEGVGYTF.

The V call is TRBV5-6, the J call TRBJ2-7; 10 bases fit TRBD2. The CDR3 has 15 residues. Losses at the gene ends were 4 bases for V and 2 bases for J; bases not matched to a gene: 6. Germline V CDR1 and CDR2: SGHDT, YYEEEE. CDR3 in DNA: TGTGCCAGCAGCCCCAGCGGGGGGGACCCCTACGAGCAGTACTTC. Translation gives CASSPSGGDPYEQYF. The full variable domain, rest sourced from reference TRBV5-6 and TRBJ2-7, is DAGVTQSPTHLIKTRGQQVTLRCSPKSGHDTVSWYQQALGQGPQFIFQYYEEEERQRGNFPDRFSGHQFPNYSSELNVNALLLGDSALYLCASSPSGGDPYEQYFGPGTRLTVT.

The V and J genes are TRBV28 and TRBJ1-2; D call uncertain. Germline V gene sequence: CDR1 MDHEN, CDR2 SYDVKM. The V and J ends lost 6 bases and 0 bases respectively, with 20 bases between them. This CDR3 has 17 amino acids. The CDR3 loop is CASRSAGTEATNYGYTF. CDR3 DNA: TGTGCCAGCAGATCAGCGGGTACAGAGGCCACTAACTATGGCTACACCTTC.

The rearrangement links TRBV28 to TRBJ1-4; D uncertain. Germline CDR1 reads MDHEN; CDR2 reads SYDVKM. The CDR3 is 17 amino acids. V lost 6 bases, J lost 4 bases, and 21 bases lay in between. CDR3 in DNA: TGTGCCAGCAGAGGAGACACTCCTGAACCGGGTAATGAAAAACTGTTTTTT. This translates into CASRGDTPEPGNEKLFF. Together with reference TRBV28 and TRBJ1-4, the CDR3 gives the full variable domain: DVKVTQSSRYLVKRTGEKVFLECVQDMDHENMFWYRQDPGLGLRLIYFSYDVKMKEKGDIPEGYSVSREKKERFSLILESASTNQTSMYLCASRGDTPEPGNEKLFFGSGTQLSVL.

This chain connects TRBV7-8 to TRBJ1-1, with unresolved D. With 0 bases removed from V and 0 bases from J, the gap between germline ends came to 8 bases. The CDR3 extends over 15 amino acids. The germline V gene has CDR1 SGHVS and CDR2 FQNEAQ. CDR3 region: CASSLASTVNTEAFF. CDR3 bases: TGTGCCAGCAGCTTAGCGAGTACGGTGAACACTGAAGCTTTCTTT.

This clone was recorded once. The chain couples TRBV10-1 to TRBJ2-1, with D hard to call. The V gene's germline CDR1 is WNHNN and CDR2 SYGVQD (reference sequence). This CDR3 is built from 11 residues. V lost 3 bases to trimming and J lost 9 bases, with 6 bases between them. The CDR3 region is CASSDAGEQFF. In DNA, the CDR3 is TGCGCCAGCAGTGACGCCGGTGAGCAGTTCTTC.

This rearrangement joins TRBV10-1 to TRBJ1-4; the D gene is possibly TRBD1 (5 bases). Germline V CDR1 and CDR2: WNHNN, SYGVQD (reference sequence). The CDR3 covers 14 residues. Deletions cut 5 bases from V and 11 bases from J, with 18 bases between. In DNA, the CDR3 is TGCGCCAGCAGTTCCCGGGGCGCCCAGAAGAAACTGTTTTTT. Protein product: CASSSRGAQKKLFF.